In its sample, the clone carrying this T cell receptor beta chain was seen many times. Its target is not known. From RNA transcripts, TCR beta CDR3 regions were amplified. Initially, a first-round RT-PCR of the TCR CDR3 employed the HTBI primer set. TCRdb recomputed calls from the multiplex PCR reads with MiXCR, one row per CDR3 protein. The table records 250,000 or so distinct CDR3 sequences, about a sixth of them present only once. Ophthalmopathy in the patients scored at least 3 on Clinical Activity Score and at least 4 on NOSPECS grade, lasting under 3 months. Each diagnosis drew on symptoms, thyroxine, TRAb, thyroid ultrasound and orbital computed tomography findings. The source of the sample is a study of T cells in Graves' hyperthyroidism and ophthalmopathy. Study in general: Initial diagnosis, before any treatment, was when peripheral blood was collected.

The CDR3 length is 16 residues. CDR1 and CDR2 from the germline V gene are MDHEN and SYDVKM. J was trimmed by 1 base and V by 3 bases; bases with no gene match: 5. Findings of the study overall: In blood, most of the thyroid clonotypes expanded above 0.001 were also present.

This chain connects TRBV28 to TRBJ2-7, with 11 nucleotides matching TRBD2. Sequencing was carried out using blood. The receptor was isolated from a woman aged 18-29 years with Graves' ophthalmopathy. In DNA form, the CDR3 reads TGTGCCAGCAGTTTGACCGGGACTAGCGGTTCCTACGAGCAGTACTTC. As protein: CASSLTGTSGSYEQYF.